What follows are 19 T cell receptor beta chains derived from one specimen sequenced in a study of radiotherapy plus CTLA-4 blockade in lung cancer. Clones were read by immunoSEQ multiplex PCR, and TCRdb kept only the in-frame ones, dropping some. The sample yields about 84,000 clones, around 72% seen once. The sequences come from peripheral blood, collected from a patient treated with radiotherapy plus ipilimumab. The receptor source for this set is a human donor with non-small cell lung cancer that progressed on radiotherapy plus ipilimumab.

The genes are TRBV28 and TRBJ1-1, with TRBD1 identical over 9 bases. Germline V gives CDR1 MDHEN, CDR2 SYDVKM. This CDR3 contains 14 residues. The junction had 6 bases not matched to a gene; V was cut back by 4 bases and J by 6 bases. In nucleotides, the CDR3 is TGTGCCAGCAGTTATTACGGGACAGGGCCTGAAGCTTTCTTT. Translated: CASSYYGTGPEAFF. Full variable domain (rest looked up from reference TRBV28 and TRBJ1-1): DVKVTQSSRYLVKRTGEKVFLECVQDMDHENMFWYRQDPGLGLRLIYFSYDVKMKEKGDIPEGYSVSREKKERFSLILESASTNQTSMYLCASSYYGTGPEAFFGQGTRLTVV.

The gene calls are TRBV7-9 and TRBJ2-5; D unclear. This CDR3 is 13 amino acids long. V was clipped by 5 bases and J by 4 bases, with 11 bases between them. CDR1 is SEHNR and CDR2 is FQNEAQ in the germline V gene (reference sequence). This CDR3 reads CASSPGSLETQYF. The DNA of the CDR3 is TGTGCCAGCAGCCCAGGTTCCCTAGAGACCCAGTACTTC.

The CDR3 region has the DNA TGTGCCAGCAGCTTAGAAGCGGGGCTCTACGAGCAGTACTTC. Translated: CASSLEAGLYEQYF. This chain links TRBV7-2 with TRBJ2-7; 7 bases fit TRBD2. CDR1 and CDR2 from the germline V gene are SGHTA and FQGNSA. Germline trimming cut 1 base from V and 3 bases from J; bases unmatched to any gene: 3. CDR3 size: 14 residues.

J is TRBJ2-7 and V is TRBV6-5; TRBD2 matches 8 bases. Germline CDR1 reads MNHEY; CDR2 reads SVGAGI. CDR3 length equals 12 residues. V shed 7 bases, J shed 7 bases, and the junction held 6 bases outside the gene matches. Here the CDR3 DNA reads TGTGCCAGCACCACGGGAGGGGGGGAGCAGTACTTC. Its translation is CASTTGGGEQYF.

V usage is TRBV27 and J usage is TRBJ1-3, with 9 bases fitting TRBD1. The V gene's germline CDR1 is MNHEY and CDR2 SMNVEV (reference sequence). The ends lost 5 bases at V and 8 bases at J; junction bases unmatched: 10. The CDR3 is 15 residues long. The CDR3 DNA is TGTGCCAGCAGTCCTCGGCTCGGACAGGGGCACACCATATATTTT. Protein: CASSPRLGQGHTIYF.

V is TRBV28 and J is TRBJ1-6, with D uncertain. The CDR3 contains 16 residues. Germline loops: CDR1 MDHEN, CDR2 SYDVKM. V was trimmed by 5 bases and J by 5 bases, leaving 16 bases between them. The CDR3: CASSPSDGKNNSPLHF. For the CDR3, the DNA is TGTGCCAGCAGTCCCTCAGACGGGAAGAATAATTCACCCCTCCACTTT.

The V call is TRBV7-9, the J call TRBJ2-3; maybe TRBD2 (5 bases). Trimming removed 1 base at V and 7 bases at J, with 15 bases between. Germline V gene data show CDR1 as SEHNR and CDR2 as FQNEAQ (reference sequence). The CDR3 is made up of 15 amino acids. The CDR3 here is CASSLGAGAENTQYF. DNA for the CDR3: TGTGCCAGCAGCTTAGGAGCAGGAGCGGAGAATACGCAGTATTTT.

The V gene is TRBV4-1, the J gene TRBJ1-2; TRBD1 is a possible D gene (5 bases). The V end was cut by 0 bases, the J end by 3 bases, with 14 bases between. CDR1 is MGHRA and CDR2 is YSYEKL in the germline V gene. The CDR3 spans 16 residues. CDR3 nucleotides: TGCGCCAGCAGCCAAGATAGGGGCATTTTACACTATGGCTACACCTTC. Its translation is CASSQDRGILHYGYTF.

The chain has TRBV5-4 and TRBJ2-3; 12 bases fit TRBD2. The CDR3 is made up of 16 amino acids. CDR1 is SGHNT, CDR2 YYREEE, per germline (reference sequence). The trim removed 0 bases at V and 5 bases at J, leaving 4 bases unmatched. CDR3 sequence (DNA): TGTGCCAGCAGCTTGGTGGGGGGACTAGCGGGAGATACGCAGTATTTT. This translates into CASSLVGGLAGDTQYF.

The gene calls are TRBV18 and TRBJ1-1, with D maybe TRBD1 (6 bases). This CDR3 is built from 17 residues. Germline V CDR1 and CDR2: KGHSH, LQKENI. Deletions cut 0 bases from V and 0 bases from J, with 14 bases between. The DNA for the CDR3 is TGTGCCAGCTCACCACCGAAGGGGGGCTATGTGAACACTGAAGCTTTCTTT. As protein: CASSPPKGGYVNTEAFF.

The CDR3 here is CASSFGASPDQETQYF. CDR3 sequence (DNA): TGTGCCAGCAGCTTTGGGGCTAGTCCTGACCAAGAGACCCAGTACTTC. The genes are TRBV11-2 and TRBJ2-5, with a tentative D call TRBD1 (5 bases). V was pared by 3 bases and J by 0 bases, with 14 bases between. Looked up from germline, CDR1 is SGHAT and CDR2 is FQNNGV. This CDR3 is 16 amino acids long.

The chain carries TRBV15 and TRBJ1-1; D remains unclear. CDR1 and CDR2 (germline): LNHNV, YYDKDF (reference sequence). CDR3 size: 14 residues. V was pared by 3 bases and J by 1 base, with 9 bases between. Here the CDR3 DNA reads TGTGCCACCAGCAGCGAGGTATGGAACACTGAAGCTTTCTTT. Amino acid sequence: CATSSEVWNTEAFF.

J is TRBJ1-1 and V is TRBV5-1; D gene ambiguous. This CDR3 region has 15 residues. The V and J ends lost 4 bases and 7 bases respectively, with 20 bases between them. The V gene's germline CDR1 is SGHRS and CDR2 YFSETQ. CDR3 DNA sequence: TGCGCCAGCAGCCCCCAGCCTGTGGCAGAAGATGAAGCTTTCTTT. Translation: CASSPQPVAEDEAFF.

CDR3 DNA sequence: TGTGCCAGCGGTGAAAGAGCGGGGACCGCCGGGGAGCTGTTTTTT. It is translated as CASGERAGTAGELFF. The chain links TRBV5-4 to TRBJ2-2; 7 bases align to TRBD2. The V gene's germline CDR1 is SGHNT and CDR2 YYREEE (reference sequence). CDR3 size: 15 residues. J lost 6 bases, V lost 7 bases, and 12 bases had no gene match.

J is TRBJ2-7 and V is TRBV5-1, with 7 nucleotides matching TRBD1. Germline V CDR1 and CDR2: SGHRS, YFSETQ. The CDR3 totals 15 residues. V shed 2 bases, J shed 2 bases, and the junction held 7 bases outside the gene matches. The CDR3 nucleotides are TGCGCCAGCAGCTTAGACCGACAGGGTGCCTACGAGCAGTACTTC. Translation gives CASSLDRQGAYEQYF.

The rearrangement uses TRBV11-2 and TRBJ2-1, with a weak D call TRBD2 (6 bases). There are 15 residues in the CDR3. CDR1 is SGHAT, CDR2 FQNNGV, per germline. V lost 5 bases, J lost 4 bases, and 15 bases lay in between. The CDR3 here is CASSLPGRGYNEQFF. In DNA, the CDR3 is TGTGCCAGCAGCCTCCCTGGGCGGGGATACAATGAGCAGTTCTTC.

The chain carries TRBV4-2 and TRBJ1-5; 9 bases match TRBD1. Germline-derived CDR1 and CDR2 are LGHNA and YNFKEQ. This CDR3 spans 15 amino acids. V was clipped by 0 bases and J by 5 bases; unmatched bases: 2. CDR3 sequence (DNA): TGTGCCAGCAGCCAAGATCACAGGGGGCATCAGCCCCAGCATTTT. Protein product: CASSQDHRGHQPQHF.

The J gene is TRBJ1-1, the V gene TRBV27; tentatively, D is TRBD1 (5 bases). This CDR3 comprises 14 residues. The germline V gene has CDR1 MNHEY and CDR2 SMNVEV (reference sequence). Trimming cost V 2 bases and J 1 base, with 8 bases left between them. The chain's CDR3 is CASSLGHWNTEAFF. As DNA, the CDR3 is TGTGCCAGCAGTTTAGGACATTGGAACACTGAAGCTTTCTTT.

This chain joins TRBV5-4 and TRBJ1-2; tentatively, D is TRBD1 (6 bases). From germline, CDR1 is SGHNT and CDR2 YYREEE (reference sequence). The V end was cut by 3 bases, the J end by 4 bases, with 10 bases between. The CDR3 sequence is 13 residues long. The CDR3 protein is CASSSGTSYGYTF. The CDR3 bases are TGTGCCAGCAGCTCCGGGACAAGCTATGGCTACACCTTC.